These T cell receptor beta chains were read from a single sample in a study of CD8+ T cells in alopecia areata. Measured with immunoSEQ multiplex PCR; TCRdb has only the in-frame clones, and not every one. This table has 130,000 or so clones, over 60% appearing once. The sample in question was CD4+ T cells sorted from blood, obtained at week 4, from a patient treated with tofacitinib. The receptor set was obtained from a human donor with alopecia areata. Each CDR3 is given with its conserved first and last residue. The D gene is left open where the match is weak. Clone size is given for some rows only: seen once, a few or many times, or a class if the clone is expanded.

cdr3_length | j_call | v_call | clone_size | d_call | cdr3_nt | cdr3_aa
14 | TRBJ1-4 | TRBV5-1 | - | - | TGCGCCAGCAGCTACTCCACGACAGCTGAAAAACTGTTTTTT | CASSYSTTAEKLFF
14 | TRBJ1-5 | TRBV29-1 | - | - | TGCAGCGTTGTCTCCGGTAATAGCAATCAGCCCCAGCATTTT | CSVVSGNSNQPQHF
12 | TRBJ2-3 | TRBV30 | - | - | TGTGCCTGGAAGGTTCAAACAGATACGCAGTATTTT | CAWKVQTDTQYF
12 | TRBJ2-3 | TRBV5-4 | - | - | TGTGCCAGCAGCACAGACGCAGATACGCAGTATTTT | CASSTDADTQYF
16 | TRBJ2-3 | TRBV6-5 | - | TRBD2 | TGTGCCAGCAGTTACTGGCGGGGGGGCGGTACAGATACGCAGTATTTT | CASSYWRGGGTDTQYF
13 | TRBJ1-1 | TRBV5-1 | once | - | TGCGCCAGCAGCTTTCTCCGGAGCTACGAAGCTTTCTTT | CASSFLRSYEAFF
17 | TRBJ2-3 | TRBV7-9 | - | TRBD2 | TGTGCCAGCAGCTTAGTGAGGCGGGAGATGCGCACAGATACGCAGTATTTT | CASSLVRREMRTDTQYF
16 | TRBJ1-4 | TRBV7-9 | few | - | TGTGCCAGCAGCTTAGGTTCGGCAGCAACTAATGAAAAACTGTTTTTT | CASSLGSAATNEKLFF
14 | TRBJ2-3 | TRBV29-1 | - | TRBD2 | TGCAGCGAAGGGACTAGCGGCCACACAGATACGCAGTATTTT | CSEGTSGHTDTQYF
17 | TRBJ2-4 | TRBV5-1 | - | - | TGCGCCAGCAGCTTGTTAGGACCAGGGTCTGCCAAAAACATTCAGTACTTC | CASSLLGPGSAKNIQYF
14 | TRBJ2-5 | TRBV5-5 | few | - | TGTGCCAGCAGCTGGGGACTTAGCAAAGAGACCCAGTACTTC | CASSWGLSKETQYF
14 | TRBJ2-7 | TRBV25-1 | few | TRBD1 | TGTGCCAGCAGTGGGGGACAGGGGGCCTACGAGCAGTACTTC | CASSGGQGAYEQYF
12 | TRBJ1-2 | TRBV29-1 | - | - | TGCAGCGGGCTAAGGACACCGACTGGCTACACCTTC | CSGLRTPTGYTF
14 | TRBJ1-5 | TRBV4-3 | few | - | TGCGCCAGCAGCCAGAACGGTTTCGATCAGCCCCAGCATTTT | CASSQNGFDQPQHF
17 | TRBJ2-1 | TRBV30 | - | TRBD2 | TGTGCCTGGATCCCCCCAGCGGGAGGATCCCTCCCAAATGAGCAGTTCTTC | CAWIPPAGGSLPNEQFF
13 | TRBJ1-4 | TRBV10-2 | - | - | TGCGCCAGCAGCCCAAGCAGTAATGAAAAACTGTTTTTT | CASSPSSNEKLFF
15 | TRBJ2-3 | TRBV29-1 | - | - | TGCAGCGTTGAAGTGGGGGGGGCTGAGACAGATACGCAGTATTTT | CSVEVGGAETDTQYF
13 | TRBJ2-1 | TRBV13 | - | - | TGTGCCAGCAGCGGTCGGGTTCGGAATGAGCAGTTCTTC | CASSGRVRNEQFF
11 | TRBJ2-7 | TRBV28 | many | - | TGTGGGACCAGTCTTTCCTACGAGCAGTACTTC | CGTSLSYEQYF